Each of the 15 T cell receptor beta chains below was sequenced from the same sample in a study of shared clonotypes between healthy human individuals. Terminally differentiated effector memory CD45RA+ cells were excluded by CCR7 positive selection of CD45RO-negative cells. Sequenced by immunoSEQ multiplex PCR; TCRdb stores in-frame clones only, minus some. The sample shows hundreds of thousands of clones, around 96% of them seen only once. The source material was naive CD8+ T cells sorted from blood. These receptors were obtained from a woman in her twenties or thirties in good health.

The DNA for the CDR3 is TGCAGCGTTACTGGTTTTGTGAACAGGGCGGCAGATACGCAGTATTTT. Protein product: CSVTGFVNRAADTQYF. This sequence joins TRBV29-1 and TRBJ2-3; D may be TRBD1 (6 bases). The CDR3 consists of 16 residues. Germline CDR1 SQVTM, CDR2 ANQGSEA. Trimming cost V 5 bases and J 4 bases, with 22 bases left between them.

The chain links TRBV2 to TRBJ2-1; 14 bases fit TRBD2. The CDR3 sequence is 15 residues long. Trimming cost V 7 bases and J 7 bases; bases outside gene matches: 6. Germline V gene lookup returns CDR1 SNHLY and CDR2 FYNNEI. CDR3 region: CASNEGLAGENEQFF. The CDR3 DNA sequence: TGTGCCAGCAACGAGGGACTAGCGGGAGAAAATGAGCAGTTCTTC.

V is TRBV27 and J is TRBJ2-1; 8 positions match TRBD2. V trimming: 5 bases; J trimming: 7 bases; junction bases outside the gene matches: 13. The CDR3 loop spans 16 amino acids. Per germline, CDR1 MNHEY and CDR2 SMNVEV (reference sequence). The CDR3 bases are TGTGCCAGCAGTCCCTCAGCGGGAGAGAGAAGAAATGAGCAGTTCTTC. Its translation is CASSPSAGERRNEQFF.

This rearrangement joins TRBV27 to TRBJ1-2, with 8 bases that match TRBD1. Germline CDR1 and CDR2: MNHEY and SMNVEV (reference sequence). Losses at the gene ends were 2 bases for V and 7 bases for J; bases not matched to a gene: 0. The CDR3 consists of 12 residues. CDR3 residues: CASSLQGAGYTF. The CDR3 DNA is TGTGCCAGCAGTTTACAGGGGGCTGGCTACACCTTC.

The DNA of the CDR3 is TGTGCCAGCAGCTTAGCGTCCGGGAAGAACACTGAAGCTTTCTTT. This sequence encodes CASSLASGKNTEAFF. The V gene is TRBV7-8, the J gene TRBJ1-1; D gene ambiguous. Trimming removed 0 bases from V and 1 base from J, with 9 bases in between. This CDR3 is 15 amino acids long. Germline lookup yields CDR1 SGHVS and CDR2 FQNEAQ.

This clone came up a few times. The chain uses TRBV10-3 and TRBJ2-7; D unresolved. Looked up from germline, CDR1 is ENHRY and CDR2 is SYGVKD. CDR3 length: 9 amino acids. V lost 6 bases, J lost 4 bases, and 1 base lay in between. This chain's CDR3 is CAIRYEQYF. CDR3 coding DNA: TGTGCCATCAGGTACGAGCAGTACTTC.

This clone appeared a single time. The CDR3 DNA reads TGTGCCTCACGATTTTTAGCGGGAGGTGATGAGCAGTTCTTC. Protein: CASRFLAGGDEQFF. The chain recombines TRBV6-1 with TRBJ2-1; TRBD2 agrees at 10 bases. The CDR3 is 14 amino acids. Germline V gene lookup returns CDR1 MNHNS and CDR2 SASEGT. The V gene end was trimmed by 11 bases and the J gene end by 8 bases; junction bases not matched to a gene: 12.

V and J are TRBV5-1 and TRBJ2-7; the D is unclear. CDR3 length: 14 amino acids. Trimming took off 7 bases at V and 0 bases at J, with 14 bases between the two ends. CDR1 and CDR2 (germline): SGHRS, YFSETQ. The CDR3 spells CASGVNTHSYEQYF. In nucleotides, the CDR3 is TGCGCCAGCGGGGTAAACACACACTCCTACGAGCAGTACTTC.

The V and J genes are TRBV19 and TRBJ2-1, with D uncertain. Trimming stripped 9 bases from V and 5 bases from J, with 17 bases between. This CDR3 spans 14 amino acids. CDR1 and CDR2 from the germline V gene are LNHDA and SQIVND (reference sequence). The CDR3 DNA reads as TGTGCCAGCTCACCACCGACTCACGACAATGAGCAGTTCTTC. The encoded protein is CASSPPTHDNEQFF.

About this clone itself: One end of the junction is discordant with germline, which a read error may explain. The V gene is TRBV14, the J gene TRBJ2-7; either TRBD1 or TRBD2 may supply D (6 bases each). Germline CDR1 reads SGHDN; CDR2 reads FVKESK. This CDR3 is built from 13 residues. The CDR3 loop reads CASSQGMGGSENF. In nucleotides, the CDR3 is TGTGCCAGCAGCCAAGGGATGGGGGGCAGCGAGAACTTC.

This clone came up once. The rearrangement uses TRBV28 and TRBJ2-2, with D perhaps TRBD2 (6 bases). The CDR3 has 15 residues. Trimming took off 3 bases at V and 4 bases at J, with 12 bases between the two ends. Germline V lookup: CDR1 MDHEN, CDR2 SYDVKM. The CDR3 DNA sequence: TGTGCCAGCAGTTTGGATAGCGGTAGCACCGGGGAGCTGTTTTTT. It specifies CASSLDSGSTGELFF.

This sequence joins TRBV7-6 and TRBJ2-7; no firm D call. The germline V and J ends were trimmed by 4 bases and 3 bases, with 16 bases remaining between them. The germline gives CDR1 SGHVS, CDR2 FNYEAQ. The CDR3 runs to 15 residues. In DNA, the CDR3 is TGTGCCAGCAGCTCGCTGGGTGCAAGTTACTACGAGCAGTACTTC. Translated: CASSSLGASYYEQYF.

The genes are TRBV10-1 and TRBJ1-1; D call uncertain. From germline, CDR1 is WNHNN and CDR2 SYGVQD (reference sequence). V was pared by 1 base and J by 0 bases, with 12 bases between. The CDR3 extends over 16 amino acids. In DNA form, the CDR3 reads TGCGCCAGCAGTGAGTATTCCGAGGGTTTGAACACTGAAGCTTTCTTT. Translation gives CASSEYSEGLNTEAFF.

The V call is TRBV5-4, the J call TRBJ2-7; 11 nucleotides match TRBD1. The CDR3 is 13 amino acids. V gave up 4 bases and J gave up 3 bases; unmatched junction bases: 0. CDR1 SGHNT and CDR2 YYREEE come from the germline V gene (reference sequence). The CDR3 loop is CASSGTGGYEQYF. CDR3 sequence (DNA): TGTGCCAGCAGCGGGACAGGGGGCTACGAGCAGTACTTC.

The chain employs TRBV11-3 and TRBJ2-1; D is uncertain. The CDR3 contains 14 residues. Trimming took off 0 bases at V and 3 bases at J, with 6 bases between the two ends. The germline gives CDR1 SGHNT, CDR2 YENEEA. In nucleotides, the CDR3 is TGTGCCAGCAGCTTAGAAGGCTACTACAATGAGCAGTTCTTC. Its protein is CASSLEGYYNEQFF. The full variable domain, in which reference TRBV11-3 and TRBJ2-1 provide the parts outside the CDR3, is EAGVVQSPRYKIIEKKQPVAFWCNPISGHNTLYWYLQNLGQGPELLIRYENEEAVDDSQLPKDRFSAERLKGVDSTLKIQPAELGDSAVYLCASSLEGYYNEQFFGPGTRLTVL.